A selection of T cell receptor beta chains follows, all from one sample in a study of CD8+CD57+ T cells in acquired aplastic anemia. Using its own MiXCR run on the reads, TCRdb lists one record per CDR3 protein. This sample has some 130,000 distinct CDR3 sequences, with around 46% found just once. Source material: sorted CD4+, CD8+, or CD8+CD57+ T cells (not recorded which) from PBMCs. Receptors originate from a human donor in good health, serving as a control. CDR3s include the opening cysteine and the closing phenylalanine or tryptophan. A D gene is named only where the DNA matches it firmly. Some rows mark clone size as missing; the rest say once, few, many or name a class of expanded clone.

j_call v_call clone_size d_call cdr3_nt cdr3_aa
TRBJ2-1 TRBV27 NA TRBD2 TGTGCCAGCATGGGACTAGCGGGGGGCCCCGGATTTGAGCAGTTCTTC CASMGLAGGPGFEQFF
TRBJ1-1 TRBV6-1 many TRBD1 TGTGCCAGCAGCCGGGACAGGGGGAACACTGAAGCTTTCTTT CASSRDRGNTEAFF
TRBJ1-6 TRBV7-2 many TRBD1 TGTGCCAGCAGCCTGTGGACAGGGGGCTTTTATAATTCACCCCTCCACTTT CASSLWTGGFYNSPLHF
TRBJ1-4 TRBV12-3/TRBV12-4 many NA TGTGCCAGCAGTTTAGCGTCGGGGGCCGGGCGCGGTGAAAAACTGTTTTTT CASSLASGAGRGEKLFF
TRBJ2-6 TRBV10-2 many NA TGCGCCAGCAGTCTGACCCAGGAGGCTGGGGCCAACGTCCTGACTTTC CASSLTQEAGANVLTF
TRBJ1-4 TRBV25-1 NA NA TGTGCCAGCAGTGAATCGGGGGGGGACTTCGGAAAACTGTTTTTT CASSESGGDFGKLFF
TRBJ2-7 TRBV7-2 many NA TGTGCCAGCAGCTTAATTGAAAGCCTGCCTCACGAGCAGTACTTC CASSLIESLPHEQYF
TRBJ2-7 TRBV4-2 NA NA TGTGCCAGCAGCCAAGGTCCTTCCTACGAGCAGTACTTC CASSQGPSYEQYF
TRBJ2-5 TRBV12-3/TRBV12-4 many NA TGTGCCAGCAGCTTTGGCGCCTATCAAGAGACCCAGTACTTC CASSFGAYQETQYF
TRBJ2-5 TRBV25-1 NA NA TGTGCCAGCAGTGAAATCCGGAGCGCACAATTACAAGAGACCCAGTACTTC CASSEIRSAQLQETQYF
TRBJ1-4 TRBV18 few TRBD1 TGTGCCAGCTCACCAAGACAGGGGACGGTTCAAAAGGGACTGTTTTTT CASSPRQGTVQKGLFF
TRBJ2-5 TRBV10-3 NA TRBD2 TGTGCCATCGGGACTAGCGGGGGGCTTTGGAAAGAGACCCAGTACTTC CAIGTSGGLWKETQYF
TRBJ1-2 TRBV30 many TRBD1 TGTGCCTGGAGTGTAATTCGGCAGGGGGAGGACTATGGCTACACCTTC CAWSVIRQGEDYGYTF
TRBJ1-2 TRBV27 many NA TGTGCCAGCAGTACTCGGGAGGAGGCCTATGGCTACACCTTC CASSTREEAYGYTF
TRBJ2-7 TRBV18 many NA TGTGCCAGCTCCACAGGAGGGGGTTCGGGCTCCTACGAGCAGTACTTC CASSTGGGSGSYEQYF
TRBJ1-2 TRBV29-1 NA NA TGCAGCGTTGATACGCTCGGCTACACCTTC CSVDTLGYTF
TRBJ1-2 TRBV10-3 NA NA TGTGCCATCAGTGAAAAGGGGTGGGACTATGGCTACACCTTC CAISEKGWDYGYTF
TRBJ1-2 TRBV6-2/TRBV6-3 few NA TGTGCCAGCAGTTACGCCCCCGAGGGGGTTGGCTACACCTTC CASSYAPEGVGYTF
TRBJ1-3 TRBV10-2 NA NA TGCGCCAGCAGTGAAGATGGGGGCGGAAACACCATATATTTT CASSEDGGGNTIYF
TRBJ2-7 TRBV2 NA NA TGTGCCAGCAGTGGAACTGAACGCGAGCAGTACTTC CASSGTEREQYF
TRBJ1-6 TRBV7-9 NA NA TGTGCCAGCAGCTTAGAGGGTAGCGGTAATTCACCCCTCCACTTT CASSLEGSGNSPLHF
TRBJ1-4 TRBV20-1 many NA TGCAGTGCTAGAGGTGGTTGGGGCGCGTTGGAGAAACTGTTTTTT CSARGGWGALEKLFF
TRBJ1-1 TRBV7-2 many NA TGTGCCAGCAGCCCCCGGAACACTGAAGCTTTCTTT CASSPRNTEAFF
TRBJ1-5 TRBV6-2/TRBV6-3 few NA TGTGCCAGCAGTTCGGCAGGGAACAACTATCAGCCCCAGCATTTT CASSSAGNNYQPQHF
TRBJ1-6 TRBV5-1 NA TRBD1 TGCGCCAGCAGCTTCCGGGACAGGGGGTGTTCACCCCTCCACTTT CASSFRDRGCSPLHF
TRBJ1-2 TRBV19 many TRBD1 TGTGCCAGTAGCTGGACAGGGGCTACACCGTATGGCTACACCTTC CASSWTGATPYGYTF
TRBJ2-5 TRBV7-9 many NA TGTGCCAGCAGCTTAGGTTCGGGGACCCAAGAGACCCAGTACTTC CASSLGSGTQETQYF
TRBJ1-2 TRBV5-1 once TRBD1 TGCGCCAGCAGCGTACAGGGGGATTATGGCTACACCTTC CASSVQGDYGYTF
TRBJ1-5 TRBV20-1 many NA TGCAGTGCTAGAGCTAAGGCAGGCGCCCCGGATCAGCCCCAGCATTTT CSARAKAGAPDQPQHF
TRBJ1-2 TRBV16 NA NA TGTGCCAGCAGCCCGGGATCCCATTATGGCTACACCTTC CASSPGSHYGYTF
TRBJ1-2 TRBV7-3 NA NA TGTGCCAGCAGCTTAGAGGGGGGAGGCTACACCTTC CASSLEGGGYTF
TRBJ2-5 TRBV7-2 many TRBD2 TGTGCCAGCAGCTACACCCCGGGGGGTAGCGGCCAAGAGACCCAGTACTTC CASSYTPGGSGQETQYF
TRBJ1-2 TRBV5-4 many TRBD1 TGTGCCAGCAGCTTGGGACAGGGGGCTGGTGGCTACACCTTC CASSLGQGAGGYTF
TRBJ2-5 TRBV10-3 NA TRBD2 TGTGCCACCCTACCTAGCGGGGGGGTAGAAGAGACCCAGTACTTC CATLPSGGVEETQYF
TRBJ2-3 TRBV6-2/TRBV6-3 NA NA TGTGCCAGCAGCTCATTGGGGGGCACAGATACGCAGTATTTT CASSSLGGTDTQYF
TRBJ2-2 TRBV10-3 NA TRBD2 TGTGCCATCAGCTGGGCTAGCGGACCTCTGAACACCGGGGAGCTGTTTTTT CAISWASGPLNTGELFF
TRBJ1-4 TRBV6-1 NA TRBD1 TGTGCCAGCAGCCCCACGGGGGACAGGGAAAAACTGTTTTTT CASSPTGDREKLFF
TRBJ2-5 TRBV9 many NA TGTGCCAGCAGCGTAGACCTTCAAGAGACCCAGTACTTC CASSVDLQETQYF
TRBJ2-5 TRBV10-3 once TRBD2 TGTGCCACCTCGGCGGGACTAGCGGGGGGGCCGGGGCAAGAGACCCAGTACTTC CATSAGLAGGPGQETQYF
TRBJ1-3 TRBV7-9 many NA TGTGCCAGCAGCTTTAATCCCCCCGGAAACACCATATATTTT CASSFNPPGNTIYF
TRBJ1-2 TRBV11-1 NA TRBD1 TGTGCCAGCAGCTCTCTATTGTCCCGGGACAGGGGGCTTGATGGCTACACCTTC CASSSLLSRDRGLDGYTF
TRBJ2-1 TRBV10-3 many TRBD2 TGTGCCATCAGTGAGTCTAGCGGGAATGAGCAGTTCTTC CAISESSGNEQFF
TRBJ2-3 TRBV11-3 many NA TGTGCCAGCAGCTCGGACTGGAGCACAGATACGCAGTATTTT CASSSDWSTDTQYF
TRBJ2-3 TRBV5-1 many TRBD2 TGCGCCAGCAGCTTACTAGCGCCTCCCACAGATACGCAGTATTTT CASSLLAPPTDTQYF